A selection of T cell receptor beta chains follows, all from one sample in a study of CD8+ T cells in alopecia areata. The method was immunoSEQ multiplex PCR; TCRdb's version includes in-frame clones alone and lacks a portion of them. The table shows about 140,000 clones, with around 57% occurring only once. The sequenced sample consisted of CD4+ T cells sorted from blood. These receptor sequences come from a human donor in good health. The CDR3 runs from the conserved cysteine through the conserved F or W. Each record gives: D gene, J gene, V gene, clone size, CDR3 length, CDR3 protein, CDR3 DNA. The D gene is left open where the match is weak. Size tells how often a clone was seen (once, few, many) or the class of an expanded clone, and some rows leave it out.

NA	TRBJ2-5	TRBV4-1	NA	15	CASSNGRQGQETQYF	TGCGCCAGCAGCAACGGGCGGCAGGGCCAAGAGACCCAGTACTTC
NA	TRBJ2-1	TRBV4-1	NA	14	CASSQGLLDNEQFF	TGCGCCAGCAGCCAAGGACTCCTCGACAATGAGCAGTTCTTC
TRBD2	TRBJ2-7	TRBV19	once	16	CASSITSGRIPYEQYF	TGTGCCAGTAGTATAACCAGCGGGAGGATTCCCTACGAGCAGTACTTC
TRBD1	TRBJ2-7	TRBV29-1	NA	12	CSVGTGLYEQYF	TGCAGCGTTGGGACAGGACTTTACGAGCAGTACTTC
NA	TRBJ2-1	TRBV5-5	few	12	CASSLSLDEQFF	TGTGCCAGCAGCCTGTCATTGGATGAGCAGTTCTTC
NA	TRBJ1-3	TRBV30	NA	15	CAWSSGHFSGNTIYF	TGTGCCTGGAGTTCTGGACACTTCTCTGGAAACACCATATATTTT
NA	TRBJ2-1	TRBV5-6	once	15	CASRNLGISYNEQFF	TGTGCCAGCAGAAATCTAGGGATATCCTACAATGAGCAGTTCTTC
NA	TRBJ1-1	TRBV2	many	14	CASVSNRANTEAFF	TGTGCCAGCGTGAGTAACAGGGCGAACACTGAAGCTTTCTTT
TRBD1	TRBJ2-2	TRBV7-9	NA	16	CASSSSGQINTGELFF	TGTGCCAGCAGCTCATCGGGACAGATAAACACCGGGGAGCTGTTTTTT
NA	TRBJ2-1	TRBV27	NA	14	CASSFRGRNNEQFF	TGTGCCAGCAGTTTCAGGGGCCGTAACAATGAGCAGTTCTTC
NA	TRBJ1-5	TRBV6-5	NA	15	CASSYTNSNNQPQHF	TGTGCCAGCAGTTACACGAACAGCAACAATCAGCCCCAGCATTTT
TRBD2	TRBJ2-5	TRBV14	few	16	CASSQDRTSLKETQYF	TGTGCCAGCAGCCAGGACCGGACTAGCTTGAAAGAGACCCAGTACTTC
TRBD2	TRBJ2-1	TRBV29-1	few	11	CSVRLAGEQFF	TGCAGCGTGAGACTAGCGGGCGAGCAGTTCTTC
TRBD2	TRBJ2-1	TRBV7-9	NA	16	CASSFIGGGPGNEQFF	TGTGCCAGCAGCTTTATTGGGGGAGGGCCAGGCAATGAGCAGTTCTTC
NA	TRBJ2-7	TRBV30	NA	14	CAWSVKGTSYEQYF	TGTGCCTGGAGTGTAAAGGGGACCTCCTACGAGCAGTACTTC
NA	TRBJ2-2	TRBV30	NA	16	CAWRINRKTNTGELFF	TGTGCCTGGAGGATTAATCGGAAGACCAACACCGGGGAGCTGTTTTTT
NA	TRBJ1-2	TRBV27	many	12	CASSPRGYGYTF	TGTGCCAGCAGTCCCAGGGGCTATGGCTACACCTTC
NA	TRBJ2-5	TRBV2	NA	17	CASRKTGNGGVQETQYF	TGTGCCAGCAGAAAAACAGGGAATGGGGGTGTCCAAGAGACCCAGTACTTC
TRBD2	TRBJ2-3	TRBV27	NA	15	CASSLRGRAGDTQYF	TGTGCCAGCAGTTTGCGCGGGAGGGCCGGGGATACGCAGTATTTT
TRBD2	TRBJ2-1	TRBV5-4	NA	14	CASSPSGGRVEQFF	TGTGCCAGCAGCCCGAGTGGCGGGAGGGTTGAGCAGTTCTTC
NA	TRBJ2-3	TRBV29-1	NA	12	CSVASGRDTQYF	TGCAGCGTTGCCTCTGGCAGAGATACGCAGTATTTT
NA	TRBJ2-5	TRBV12-5	NA	15	CASGLRRGWQETQYF	TGTGCTAGTGGTTTGCGGCGCGGGTGGCAAGAGACCCAGTACTTC
TRBD1	TRBJ1-5	TRBV6-4	many	15	CASSATGAPDQPQHF	TGTGCCAGCAGTGCGACAGGGGCGCCGGATCAGCCCCAGCATTTT
TRBD2	TRBJ2-7	TRBV10-3	NA	16	CASSGTSGRRSYEQYF	TGTGCCAGTTCCGGGACTAGCGGGAGAAGGTCCTACGAGCAGTACTTC
TRBD2	TRBJ2-1	TRBV11-2	NA	17	CASSFGPGLASYNEQFF	TGTGCCAGCAGCTTCGGACCGGGACTAGCTTCCTACAATGAGCAGTTCTTC
NA	TRBJ2-7	TRBV7-8	NA	14	CASSLEGRTYEQYF	TGTGCCAGCAGCTTAGAGGGCAGAACCTACGAGCAGTACTTC
TRBD1	TRBJ2-3	TRBV5-1	NA	17	CASSLGDRGRITDTQYF	TGCGCCAGCAGCTTGGGGGACAGGGGGCGCATTACAGATACGCAGTATTTT
NA	TRBJ2-6	TRBV28	NA	15	CASSLTGTGANVLTF	TGTGCCAGCAGTTTAACAGGGACTGGGGCCAACGTCCTGACTTTC
NA	TRBJ2-3	TRBV2	NA	13	CASSEYFGPPQYF	TGTGCCAGCAGTGAATATTTCGGGCCCCCGCAGTATTTT
NA	TRBJ2-4	TRBV7-2	few	15	CASSPLPEGKNIQYF	TGTGCCAGCAGCCCATTGCCGGAGGGAAAAAACATTCAGTACTTC
NA	TRBJ1-6	TRBV15	NA	15	CATSAYSPHNSPLHF	TGTGCCACCAGCGCATACAGTCCCCATAATTCACCCCTCCACTTT
NA	TRBJ1-1	TRBV5-1	NA	13	CASSYTANTEAFF	TGCGCCAGCAGCTACACCGCGAACACTGAAGCTTTCTTT
TRBD1	TRBJ2-7	TRBV6-6	NA	14	CASNPQGVSYEQYF	TGTGCCAGCAACCCACAGGGGGTCTCCTACGAGCAGTACTTC
NA	TRBJ2-1	TRBV9	few	12	CASSRLEPEQFF	TGTGCCAGCAGCCGACTAGAACCTGAGCAGTTCTTC
NA	TRBJ1-1	TRBV6-5	NA	13	CASSETKGTEAFF	TGTGCCAGCAGTGAGACCAAGGGGACTGAAGCTTTCTTT
TRBD2	TRBJ2-7	TRBV7-8	few	13	CASSLASGNEQYF	TGTGCCAGCAGCTTGGCTAGCGGTAACGAGCAGTACTTC
NA	TRBJ2-1	TRBV11-2	NA	13	CATSGRESVEQFF	TGTGCCACCTCTGGACGGGAATCAGTTGAGCAGTTCTTC
TRBD2	TRBJ2-1	TRBV29-1	NA	14	CSVPASGGYNEQFF	TGCAGCGTCCCGGCTAGCGGGGGCTACAATGAGCAGTTCTTC
TRBD2	TRBJ2-1	TRBV7-2	medium-sized	18	CASSFFRTSGRSYNEQFF	TGTGCCAGCAGCTTCTTCCGGACTAGCGGACGCTCCTACAATGAGCAGTTCTTC
NA	TRBJ2-7	TRBV23-1	few	12	CASSQSGGEQYF	TGCGCCAGCAGTCAATCTGGGGGCGAGCAGTACTTC
NA	TRBJ1-2	TRBV7-9	NA	14	CASSLVPPDYGYTF	TGTGCCAGCAGCTTGGTGCCCCCTGACTATGGCTACACCTTC
TRBD2	TRBJ2-7	TRBV29-1	NA	15	CSVGATSGISYEQYF	TGCAGCGTTGGGGCGACTAGCGGGATCTCCTACGAGCAGTACTTC
NA	TRBJ2-5	TRBV2	NA	12	CASSEAGETQYF	TGTGCCAGCAGTGAAGCGGGAGAGACCCAGTACTTC
NA	TRBJ2-2	TRBV30	few	12	CAWTANTGELFF	TGTGCCTGGACAGCGAACACCGGGGAGCTGTTTTTT
TRBD2	TRBJ2-7	TRBV30	NA	13	CAWGSGVSYEQYF	TGTGCCTGGGGTAGCGGGGTCTCCTACGAGCAGTACTTC